A single sample is the source of the 13 T cell receptor beta chains below, sequenced in a study of blood T cells in healthy people across ages. A sample-barcoded 5' primer and a J-beta primer mix were used in a second PCR of roughly 7 to 11 cycles. Via MiXCR, TCRdb re-called the 5' RACE reads, giving one row per CDR3 protein. The profile shows about 640,000 distinct CDR3 sequences, roughly 53% of them singletons. The specimen was blood. These receptor sequences come from a man aged 60 to 75 in good health.

This clonotype has more than one count but fewer than ten. The V and J genes are TRBV3-1 and TRBJ1-2, with D maybe TRBD1 (5 bases). Germline V gene sequence: CDR1 LGHDT, CDR2 YNNKEL (reference sequence). V was trimmed by 0 bases and J by 4 bases, leaving 12 bases between them. The CDR3 sequence is 15 residues long. CDR3 bases: TGTGCCAGCAGCCAAGAAGGCAGGGAGGGCTATGGCTACACCTTC. The encoded protein is CASSQEGREGYGYTF.

The chain is built from TRBV11-2 and TRBJ2-1; TRBD2 might be the D (5 bases). From germline, CDR1 is SGHAT and CDR2 FQNNGV. This CDR3 has 15 residues. The V and J ends lost 5 bases and 2 bases respectively, with 13 bases between them. The CDR3 loop reads CASSPLGAAYNEQFF. The CDR3 bases are TGTGCCAGCAGCCCCCTGGGAGCGGCCTACAATGAGCAGTTCTTC. The full variable domain, rest sourced from reference TRBV11-2 and TRBJ2-1, is EAGVAQSPRYKIIEKRQSVAFWCNPISGHATLYWYQQILGQGPKLLIQFQNNGVVDDSQLPKDRFSAERLKGVDSTLKIQPAKLEDSAVYLCASSPLGAAYNEQFFGPGTRLTVL.

This clonotype was seen ten or more times. The rearrangement links TRBV27 to TRBJ2-1; possibly TRBD2 for D (6 bases). CDR1 and CDR2 from the germline V gene are MNHEY and SMNVEV (reference sequence). V dropped 3 bases and J dropped 3 bases, with 15 bases sitting between them. CDR3 length: 16 amino acids. The CDR3 here is CASSFRANSGYNEQFF. CDR3 sequence (DNA): TGTGCCAGCAGTTTTAGGGCTAATAGCGGCTACAATGAGCAGTTCTTC.

This chain links TRBV10-3 with TRBJ2-1; maybe TRBD2 (5 bases). The CDR3 totals 14 residues. Looked up from germline, CDR1 is ENHRY and CDR2 is SYGVKD. Trimming stripped 3 bases from V and 7 bases from J, with 13 bases between. CDR3 nucleotides: TGTGCCATCAGTGACCCCGGTAGGGAGAATGAGCAGTTCTTC. Translated, it gives CAISDPGRENEQFF.

The CDR3 is CASGATNEKLFF. CDR3 sequence (DNA): TGTGCCAGCGGTGCAACTAATGAAAAACTGTTTTTT. This chain uses TRBV6-1 with TRBJ1-4; no definite D call. The CDR3 is made up of 12 amino acids. The germline gives CDR1 MNHNS, CDR2 SASEGT. V lost 8 bases and J lost 0, with 4 bases in between.

Written as DNA, the CDR3 is TGTGCCAGGAGACTAGCGGGGGGGTGTGAGCAGTTCTTC. This sequence encodes CARRLAGGCEQFF. The V call is TRBV21-1, the J call TRBJ2-1; the D call TRBD2 from the table was never checked on the DNA. TRBV21-1 is annotated as a pseudogene. This CDR3 has 13 residues.

This chain uses TRBV7-2 with TRBJ2-7, with 9 bases lining up with TRBD1. The CDR3 extends over 15 amino acids. From germline, CDR1 is SGHTA and CDR2 FQGNSA. The ends lost 4 bases at V and 2 bases at J; junction bases unmatched: 6. The CDR3 here is CASSSGTGSTYEQYF. DNA of the CDR3: TGTGCCAGCAGCTCCGGGACAGGGTCAACCTACGAGCAGTACTTC.

The rearrangement links TRBV2 to TRBJ1-1; tentatively, D is TRBD1 (6 bases). Germline values: CDR1 SNHLY, CDR2 FYNNEI. CDR3 length: 13 residues. V lost 8 bases and J lost 3, with 13 bases in between. The CDR3 reads CASGGRVDTEAFF. For the CDR3, the DNA is TGTGCCAGCGGGGGCAGGGTCGACACTGAAGCTTTCTTT.

About this clonotype itself: The junction and the germline gene differ at one end; a read error may be behind it. This chain joins TRBV3-1 and TRBJ2-3; TRBD1 agrees at 7 bases. The germline CDR1 and CDR2 sequences are LGHDT and YNNKEL (reference sequence). CDR3 size: 15 residues. In DNA form, the CDR3 reads TGTGCCAGCAGCCAAGGCCCCCTCGGGACAGATGCGCAGTATTTT. This gives the protein CASSQGPLGTDAQYF.

This chain links TRBV12-3 or TRBV12-4 with TRBJ2-7; TRBD2 might be the D (6 bases). The J call may be in error: the DNA end matches TRBJ2-5 better. The CDR3 runs to 15 residues. CDR3: CASTSSLDPQETQYF. In nucleotides, the CDR3 is TGTGCCAGTACTAGCAGTTTAGACCCCCAAGAGACCCAGTACTTC.

The V gene is TRBV18, the J gene TRBJ1-4; tentatively, D is TRBD1 (5 bases). V lost 6 bases to trimming and J lost 5 bases, with 16 bases between them. This CDR3 has 15 amino acids. Germline V lookup: CDR1 KGHSH, CDR2 LQKENI. Written as DNA, the CDR3 is TGTGCCAGCTCCCGGCAGGGAGGGGAAAATGAAAAACTGTTTTTT. This sequence encodes CASSRQGGENEKLFF.

This clonotype was counted only a few times. The chain has TRBV11-3 and TRBJ2-3; maybe TRBD1 (6 bases). Germline CDR1 is SGHNT and CDR2 is YENEEA. The CDR3 spans 13 residues. The V end was cut by 4 bases, the J end by 3 bases, with 8 bases between. As DNA, the CDR3 is TGTGCCAGCAGCTCAGGACAGACAGATACGCAGTATTTT. This encodes CASSSGQTDTQYF.

This chain uses TRBV6-1 with TRBJ2-7; D is uncertain. This CDR3 spans 14 amino acids. Trimming removed 4 bases from V and 0 bases from J, with 10 bases in between. In germline, CDR1 is MNHNS, CDR2 SASEGT. CDR3 region: CASSVQANSYEQYF. The DNA of the CDR3 is TGTGCCAGCAGTGTTCAAGCCAACTCCTACGAGCAGTACTTC.